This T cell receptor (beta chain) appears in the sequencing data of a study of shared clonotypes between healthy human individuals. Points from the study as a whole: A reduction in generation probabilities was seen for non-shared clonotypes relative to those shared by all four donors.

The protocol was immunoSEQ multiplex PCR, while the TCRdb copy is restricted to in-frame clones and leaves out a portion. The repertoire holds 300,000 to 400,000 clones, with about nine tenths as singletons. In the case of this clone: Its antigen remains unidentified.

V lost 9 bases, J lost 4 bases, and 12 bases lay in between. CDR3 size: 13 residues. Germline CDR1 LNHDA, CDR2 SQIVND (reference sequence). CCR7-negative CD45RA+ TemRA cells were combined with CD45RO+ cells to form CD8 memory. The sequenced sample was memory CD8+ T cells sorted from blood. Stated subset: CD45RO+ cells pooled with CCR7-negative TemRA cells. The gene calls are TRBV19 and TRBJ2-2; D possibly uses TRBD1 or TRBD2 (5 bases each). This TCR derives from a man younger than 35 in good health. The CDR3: CASDWDATGELFF. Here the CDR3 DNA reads TGTGCCAGCGACTGGGACGCCACCGGGGAGCTGTTTTTT.